The 3 T cell receptor delta chains given below trace back to one sample, sequenced in a study of gamma-delta T cells after stem cell transplantation. TCRdb reanalysed the RT-PCR reads with CATT. The sample contains 2,500 to 3,500 delta-chain clones, approximately 2% of which appear only once. The sequenced sample was gamma-delta T cells. The receptors originated from a human donor. It is not recorded whose cells these are; they may come from a transplant donor.

Note on this clone: This DNA's translation and the protein TCRdb lists, from a much larger clone, do not match at residue 3, likely due to a read error; the protein shown is translated from the DNA. The J gene is TRDJ1, the V gene TRDV2, with a possible D match to TRDD3 (5 bases). Germline V CDR1 and CDR2: GEAIGNYY, EKD. This CDR3 region has 15 residues. The CDR3, as DNA: TGTGCCAGTGACACAGTGGGGACGTACACCGATAAACTCATCTTT. Translation gives CASDTVGTYTDKLIF.

In this sample, this clone turned up a few times. The TCRdb protein comes from a much larger clone and disagrees with this DNA's translation at residue 16, likely due to a read error; the protein given here is derived from the DNA. The chain carries TRDV2 and TRDJ1; 12 nucleotides agree with TRDD3. CDR3 length equals 19 residues. Germline values: CDR1 GEAIGNYY, CDR2 EKD. CDR3 region: CACDPVLGDTQLYTDELIF. CDR3 DNA: TGTGCCTGTGACCCGGTACTGGGGGATACACAGTTGTACACCGATGAACTCATCTTT.

Turning to this clone: TCRdb attributes to this sequence the protein of a much larger clone, which differs from the DNA translation at residue 3; a read error is likely, and the protein displayed is translated from the DNA. The rearrangement links TRDV2 to TRDJ1; 13 positions agree with TRDD3. Per the germline V gene, CDR1 is GEAIGNYY and CDR2 is EKD. This CDR3 contains 18 residues. The CDR3 region is CAYDTLTGGYENTDKLIF. DNA of the CDR3: TGTGCCTATGACACGCTGACTGGGGGATACGAGAACACCGATAAACTCATCTTT.